The rows below give T cell receptor beta chains drawn from one sample of a study of Ad26.COV2.S vaccination and SARS-CoV-2 variants. Profiling relied on immunoSEQ multiplex PCR, and the TCRdb table lists in-frame clones only, not all of them. The data contain around 300,000 clones, roughly 90% of them singletons. This material consisted of peripheral blood, taken in a trial of Ad26.COV2.S vaccine versus placebo. All receptors come from a person aged 18-60 years who received the Ad26.COV2.S COVID-19 vaccine or a placebo. Each CDR3 is given with its conserved first and last residue. A D gene is named only where the DNA matches it firmly. Clone size is not always given. Where it is, it says once, few, many or a class for expanded clones.

TRBJ2-2,TRBV28,-,-,TGTGCCAGCAGCCCCCGCAGGGAGACCGGGGAGCTGTTTTTT,CASSPRRETGELFF
TRBJ1-1,TRBV4-1,-,TRBD1,TGCGCCAGCAGCCCGTCTCATCGTCAGGGGGGCACTGAAGCTTTCTTT,CASSPSHRQGGTEAFF
TRBJ1-5,TRBV28,-,-,TGTGCCAGCGCATCCGCGGGGGATGCACAGCCCCAGCATTTT,CASASAGDAQPQHF
TRBJ2-1,TRBV5-8,once,TRBD1,TGTGCCAGCATCTGGACAGGACGATTCAATGAGCAGTTCTTC,CASIWTGRFNEQFF
TRBJ1-2,TRBV3-1/TRBV3-2,once,-,TGTGCCAGCAGCCCACAGGGCCCCTATGGCTACACCTTC,CASSPQGPYGYTF
TRBJ2-4,TRBV21-1,-,-,TGTGCCAGCAGCCCGGGGAGGTCCGTTCTAGCCAAAAACATTCAGTACTTC,CASSPGRSVLAKNIQYF
TRBJ2-3,TRBV6-5,-,TRBD2,TGTGCCAGCAGTTCCCCGGGGGGAGGAACAGATACGCAGTATTTT,CASSSPGGGTDTQYF
TRBJ1-4,TRBV4-1,once,-,TGCGCCAGCAGCCAAGGTGCAGGGCGGAATAATGAAAAACTGTTTTTT,CASSQGAGRNNEKLFF
TRBJ1-4,TRBV5-1,-,-,TGCGCCAGCAGCTTGGCAGGGCGGGTAACTAATGAAAAACTGTTTTTT,CASSLAGRVTNEKLFF
TRBJ2-7,TRBV19,-,TRBD2,TGTGCCAGTAGTTCCGAGGGGGGACTAGCGGGGAGCTACGAGCAGTACTTC,CASSSEGGLAGSYEQYF
TRBJ1-2,TRBV28,-,-,TGTGCCAGCAGTTTACCCTGGGCAGGAGTGCTCTATGGCTACACCTTC,CASSLPWAGVLYGYTF
TRBJ1-2,TRBV20-1,-,-,TGCAGGGGGTATGGCTACACCTTC,CRGYGYTF
TRBJ1-1,TRBV5-1,-,TRBD1,TGCGCCAGCAGCTCAGGGGACAGGGGAACTGAAGCTTTCTTT,CASSSGDRGTEAFF
TRBJ2-5,TRBV5-1,once,-,TGCGCCAGCAGCTTTGTGGGGTTGACTCCTCAAGAGACCCAGTACTTC,CASSFVGLTPQETQYF
TRBJ2-1,TRBV1,-,-,TGCACCAGCAGCCAAGTTGGCCTTGTGGGACAGTTCTTC,CTSSQVGLVGQFF
TRBJ1-6,TRBV2,-,-,TGTGCCAGACAGGGAGGAGAATCACCCCTCCACTTT,CARQGGESPLHF
TRBJ2-7,TRBV6-5,-,-,TGTGCCAGCAGTCAAACCGACGCCCACTACGAGCAGTACTTC,CASSQTDAHYEQYF
TRBJ2-1,TRBV3-1/TRBV3-2,-,-,TGTGCCAGCAGCGACCGAACCAATGAGCAGTTCTTC,CASSDRTNEQFF
TRBJ1-3,TRBV15,-,-,TGTGCCACCAGCAGAGCTGGAAACACCATATATTTT,CATSRAGNTIYF
TRBJ1-2,TRBV2,once,-,TGTGCCAGCAGGTCCCAGGGGTCCTCTTCGAGCTTC,CASRSQGSSSSF
TRBJ1-1,TRBV13,-,-,TGTGCCAGCAGCTTAGCGGGTCCCATGAACACTGAAGCTTTCTTT,CASSLAGPMNTEAFF
TRBJ2-1,TRBV7-2,-,TRBD2,TGTGCCAGCAGTCCCAAGTGGGAGCGGGGGGGCCTAAATGAGCAGTTCTTC,CASSPKWERGGLNEQFF
TRBJ1-2,TRBV1,once,-,TGCACCAGCAGCCAAGCTCAAGGGGGGCTAAACCCCAGGGGATATGGCTACACCTTC,CTSSQAQGGLNPRGYGYTF
TRBJ2-1,TRBV5-4,-,TRBD2,TGTGCCAGCAGCCCGAACCTACGGGGGGGACTAGGGAATCATGAGCAGTTCTTC,CASSPNLRGGLGNHEQFF
TRBJ1-6,TRBV6-4,-,TRBD1,TGTGCCAGCAGTGAGATGGGACAGGGGGGCTCACCCCTCCACTTT,CASSEMGQGGSPLHF
TRBJ1-5,TRBV7-2,-,-,TGTGCCAGCAGCTTAGCGCCGCGAGGGATTGTCCAGCCCCAGCATTTT,CASSLAPRGIVQPQHF
TRBJ2-1,TRBV20-1,-,-,TGCAGTGCTAGAGATCCGAGAGGGCAGTTCTTC,CSARDPRGQFF
TRBJ2-2,TRBV6-6,-,-,TGTGCCAGCAGTCTCCCGGAGATAGCCGGAACCGGGGAGCTGTTTTTT,CASSLPEIAGTGELFF
TRBJ2-7,TRBV6-6,-,TRBD2,TGTGCCAGCAGTTACCTGACTAGCGGAGAAGGGTACGAGCAGTACTTC,CASSYLTSGEGYEQYF
TRBJ2-4,TRBV19,-,TRBD2,TGTGCCAGCGCGGGGGGGAGTTTGGACATTCAGTACTTC,CASAGGSLDIQYF
TRBJ1-5,TRBV9,-,-,TGTGCCAGCAGCATCGGAGGGGGGAGCAATCAGCCCCAGCATTTT,CASSIGGGSNQPQHF
TRBJ2-5,TRBV25-1,-,-,TGTGCCAGCAGCCCGGGACACCGCGCTTTACAAGAGACCCAGTACTTC,CASSPGHRALQETQYF
TRBJ1-2,TRBV25-1,-,-,TGTGCCAGCAGTGAATTGGGGGCACTATATGGCTACACCTTC,CASSELGALYGYTF
TRBJ1-2,TRBV6-5,-,-,TGTGCCAGCAGGAACTTTGACGGAGTTTATGGCTACACCTTC,CASRNFDGVYGYTF
TRBJ2-5,TRBV19,-,-,TGTGCCAGTAGCGCAACCCGGGCACAAGAGACCCAGTACTTC,CASSATRAQETQYF
TRBJ1-5,TRBV28,-,-,TGTGCCAGCAGTTCCCCGGACAGCTATAGCAATCAGCCCCAGCATTTT,CASSSPDSYSNQPQHF
TRBJ2-2,TRBV7-9,-,-,TGTGCCAGCGGGGAGGCCGGGGAGCTGTTTTTT,CASGEAGELFF
TRBJ2-3,TRBV5-1,once,-,TGCGCCAGCATCGACCCGGGGGGCCCAGATACGCAGTATTTT,CASIDPGGPDTQYF
TRBJ1-5,TRBV25-1,-,-,TGTGCCAGCAGTGAATGGGGGGAAGGGAATCAGCCCCAGCATTTT,CASSEWGEGNQPQHF
TRBJ2-2,TRBV5-4,-,-,TGTGCCAGCAGCCCTCAAAGGAACACCGGGGAGCTGTTTTTT,CASSPQRNTGELFF
TRBJ2-7,TRBV3-1/TRBV3-2,-,-,TGTGCCAGCAGCCAAGGGCCGTTGAGCTCCTACGAGCAGTACTTC,CASSQGPLSSYEQYF
TRBJ1-1,TRBV7-9,-,-,TGTGCCAGCAGCTTCCCCCAATCGGTGAACACTGAAGCTTTCTTT,CASSFPQSVNTEAFF
TRBJ1-4,TRBV7-9,-,TRBD1,TGTGCCAGCAGCCCTGGGACAGGCTTAAATGAAAAACTGTTTTTT,CASSPGTGLNEKLFF
TRBJ1-2,TRBV5-1,-,-,TGCGCCAGCAGCTTGGGACTGACGCACGAGGGCTACACCTTC,CASSLGLTHEGYTF
TRBJ2-1,TRBV28,-,TRBD2,TGTGCCAGCAGACTAGCGGGATACAATGAGCAGTTCTTC,CASRLAGYNEQFF
TRBJ2-3,TRBV24-1,-,TRBD2,TGTGCCACCAGTGATTGGACTAGCGGGTCGACAGATACGCAGTATTTT,CATSDWTSGSTDTQYF
TRBJ1-6,TRBV27,once,-,TGTGCCAGCAGTTTTGGGGGCGGACCCCTCCACTTT,CASSFGGGPLHF
TRBJ1-1,TRBV2,-,-,TGTGCCAGCAGTGAACAGGGAGAAGCTTTCTTT,CASSEQGEAFF
TRBJ2-7,TRBV3-1/TRBV3-2,-,-,TGTGCCAGCAGCCAACGGAGAAACGAGCAGTACTTC,CASSQRRNEQYF
TRBJ1-6,TRBV3-1/TRBV3-2,-,-,TGTGCCAGCAGCTACAGACAGCCTAATTCACCCCTCCACTTT,CASSYRQPNSPLHF
TRBJ1-5,TRBV4-1,-,TRBD1,TGCGCCAGCAGCCCCGGACAGGGGGCATGGAAGCCCCAGCATTTT,CASSPGQGAWKPQHF
TRBJ2-1,TRBV19,-,TRBD2,TGTGCCAGTAGCGCGGCTACACTAGCGGGGGCCTACAATGAGCAGTTCTTC,CASSAATLAGAYNEQFF
TRBJ2-1,TRBV6-2/TRBV6-3,-,TRBD1,TGTGCCAGCAGCCGATCTCGACAGGGGACGGACAATGAGCAGTTCTTC,CASSRSRQGTDNEQFF
TRBJ1-2,TRBV28,-,TRBD1,TGTGCCAGCAGAAGAACCAGACAGGGAGCGAATGGCTACACCTTC,CASRRTRQGANGYTF
TRBJ1-5,TRBV28,-,-,TGTGCCAGCACCTCAGGTTATAGCAATCAGCCCCAGCATTTT,CASTSGYSNQPQHF
TRBJ2-2,TRBV7-8,-,-,TGTGCCAGCAGCGCCCCGCGTATCGCGAACACCGGGGAGCTGTTTTTT,CASSAPRIANTGELFF